The 27 T cell receptor beta chains presented below share a single source sample, sequenced in a study of response to subunit inactivated influenza vaccine. MiXCR, run by TCRdb on the RT-PCR reads, gives a single entry per CDR3 protein. The table shows around 530,000 distinct CDR3 sequences, with more than 15% occurring only once. The specimen was CD4+ T cells sorted from PBMCs, collected around 25 months after vaccination. These receptor sequences come from a man aged 45-69 years who received an inactivated influenza vaccine.

This clonotype came up many times. V is TRBV3-1 and J is TRBJ2-2; D unclear. This CDR3 comprises 12 residues. Deletions cut 4 bases from V and 8 bases from J, with 8 bases between. CDR1 and CDR2 (germline): LGHDT, YNNKEL (reference sequence). In DNA, the CDR3 is TGTGCCAGCAGCCCCGGCGGTGGGGAGCTGTTTTTT. This codes for CASSPGGGELFF.

V is TRBV11-2 and J is TRBJ2-1; tentatively, D is TRBD1 (6 bases). Germline V gene sequence: CDR1 SGHAT, CDR2 FQNNGV. Trimming cost V 0 bases and J 3 bases, with 12 bases left between them. The CDR3 extends over 16 amino acids. Here the CDR3 reads CASSLEGRGYYNEQFF. The CDR3 nucleotides are TGTGCCAGCAGCTTAGAAGGCAGGGGATACTACAATGAGCAGTTCTTC.

This chain joins TRBV12-3 or TRBV12-4 and TRBJ2-3, with a tentative D call TRBD1 (6 bases). Trimming cost V 6 bases and J 0 bases, with 16 bases left between them. The CDR3 contains 16 residues. The CDR3 coding sequence is TGTGCCAGCAGAAAGGGGACAACTACTAGCACAGATACGCAGTATTTT. Translation: CASRKGTTTSTDTQYF.

The chain's CDR3 is CASSQVTGGNSPLHF. For the CDR3, the DNA is TGCGCCAGCAGCCAAGTGACAGGGGGAAATTCACCCCTCCACTTT. V gene TRBV4-1 combines with J gene TRBJ1-6; 9 bases align to TRBD1. In germline, CDR1 is MGHRA, CDR2 YSYEKL. Trimming cost V 1 base and J 7 bases; bases outside gene matches: 2. The CDR3 has 15 amino acids.

In this sample, this clonotype turned up a few times. The V call is TRBV6-1, the J call TRBJ2-2; no definite D call. The CDR3 covers 15 residues. CDR1 MNHNS and CDR2 SASEGT come from the germline V gene. The V gene lost 7 bases and the J gene lost 0 bases, with 12 bases spanning the gap. The CDR3 DNA reads as TGTGCCAGCACCCTTGGGCAAGCGAACACCGGGGAGCTGTTTTTT. Translation: CASTLGQANTGELFF.

This clonotype was seen more than once but under ten times. The chain uses TRBV29-1 and TRBJ2-2; D possibly corresponds to TRBD1 (6 bases). V lost 6 bases, J lost 5 bases, and 16 bases lay in between. The CDR3 has 14 residues. The V gene's germline CDR1 is SQVTM and CDR2 ANQGSEA. The CDR3 sequence is CSVSGQRRTGELFF. CDR3 coding DNA: TGCAGCGTGTCCGGACAGAGGAGAACCGGGGAGCTGTTTTTT.

This clonotype was detected only a few times. The chain links TRBV10-3 to TRBJ1-4, with no clear D. Germline loops: CDR1 ENHRY, CDR2 SYGVKD. This CDR3 spans 11 amino acids. Trimming left V 5 bases short and J 6 bases short, with 4 bases between. The CDR3 here is CAISKDEKLFF. CDR3 bases: TGTGCCATCAGTAAAGATGAAAAACTGTTTTTT.

The J gene is TRBJ2-2, the V gene TRBV6-2 or TRBV6-3; D tentatively fits TRBD1 or TRBD2 (6 bases each). The CDR3 is 14 amino acids. V was clipped by 11 bases and J by 1 base, with 14 bases between them. Per the germline V gene, CDR1 is MNHEY and CDR2 is SVGEGT. DNA of the CDR3: TGTGCCTTGAAAGGGGGGCAGAACACCGGGGAGCTGTTTTTT. Translation: CALKGGQNTGELFF.

The chain has TRBV7-2 and TRBJ2-2, with D possibly matching TRBD1 (6 bases). Germline-derived CDR1 and CDR2 are SGHTA and FQGNSA. The CDR3 has 15 residues. The V end was cut by 6 bases, the J end by 5 bases, with 16 bases between. CDR3 residues: CASSSDGTFTGELFF. As DNA, the CDR3 is TGTGCCAGCAGTTCCGACGGGACATTTACCGGGGAGCTGTTTTTT. Full variable domain (outside the CDR3, taken from reference TRBV7-2 and TRBJ2-2): GAGVSQSPSNKVTEKGKDVELRCDPISGHTALYWYRQSLGQGLEFLIYFQGNSAPDKSGLPSDRFSAERTGGSVSTLTIQRTQQEDSAVYLCASSSDGTFTGELFFGEGSRLTVL.

The V and J genes are TRBV6-5 and TRBJ2-7; D ambiguous. Deletions cut 0 bases from V and 0 bases from J, with 3 bases between. Germline V lookup: CDR1 MNHEY, CDR2 SVGAGI. This CDR3 is built from 13 residues. CDR3 sequence (DNA): TGTGCCAGCAGTTACTCGGTCTCCTACGAGCAGTACTTC. Translation gives CASSYSVSYEQYF.

This clonotype was picked up many times. The chain recombines TRBV7-9 with TRBJ2-5; D assignment may be TRBD1 or TRBD2 (5 bases each). CDR1 is SEHNR and CDR2 is FQNEAQ in the germline V gene (reference sequence). V shed 8 bases and J shed 4 bases, with 14 bases lying between them. The CDR3 contains 13 residues. This CDR3 is CASLGVGRETQYF. Here the CDR3 DNA reads TGTGCCAGCTTGGGGGTGGGCCGAGAGACCCAGTACTTC.

The V gene is TRBV20-1, the J gene TRBJ2-3, with TRBD1 as a possible D gene (6 bases). This CDR3 is built from 15 residues. V was clipped by 7 bases and J by 0 bases, with 17 bases between them. The germline V gene encodes CDR1 DFQATT and CDR2 SNEGSKA (reference sequence). In nucleotides, the CDR3 is TGCAGTGAGAACCCCAGGGGAGTTAGCACAGATACGCAGTATTTT. Its protein is CSENPRGVSTDTQYF.

This clonotype was seen a few times. J is TRBJ1-5 and V is TRBV20-1; D call uncertain. This CDR3 is 14 amino acids long. Trimming cost V 0 bases and J 0 bases, with 6 bases left between them. The germline V gene has CDR1 DFQATT and CDR2 SNEGSKA (reference sequence). The CDR3: CSARDRNSNQPQHF. CDR3 DNA: TGCAGTGCTAGAGACAGAAATAGCAATCAGCCCCAGCATTTT.

The chain is built from TRBV3-1 and TRBJ2-7; D gene unclear. Deletions cut 3 bases from V and 2 bases from J, with 11 bases between. This CDR3 is 14 amino acids long. Germline CDR1 is LGHDT and CDR2 is YNNKEL (reference sequence). Here the CDR3 DNA reads TGTGCCAGCAGCCAGGCCGGGCCCGCCTACGAGCAGTACTTC. Its translation: CASSQAGPAYEQYF.

This clonotype was recorded a few times. The chain couples TRBV3-1 to TRBJ1-4, with D hard to call. V lost 2 bases, J lost 12 bases, and 10 bases lay in between. The CDR3 sequence is 12 residues long. Germline CDR1 reads LGHDT; CDR2 reads YNNKEL (reference sequence). Here the CDR3 DNA reads TGTGCCAGCAGCCAACGGGGAGCTGAACTGTTTTTT. Translating it yields CASSQRGAELFF.

The table lists this clonotype with a few counts. The chain recombines TRBV6-1 with TRBJ2-3; unclear D gene. Trimming removed 7 bases from V and 3 bases from J, with 14 bases in between. This CDR3 comprises 14 residues. CDR1 is MNHNS, CDR2 SASEGT, per germline. CDR3 loop: CASTPGSVTDTQYF. CDR3 nucleotide sequence: TGTGCCAGCACCCCAGGATCCGTAACAGATACGCAGTATTTT.

In this sample, this clonotype turned up a few times. The chain joins TRBV6-5 to TRBJ2-3; D is ambiguous. CDR1 and CDR2 from the germline V gene are MNHEY and SVGAGI. The CDR3 runs 15 residues. V shed 0 bases and J shed 2 bases, with 9 bases lying between them. The CDR3 loop reads CASSYSGLLTDTQYF. The CDR3 region has the DNA TGTGCCAGCAGTTACTCCGGCTTGCTCACAGATACGCAGTATTTT.

The V and J genes are TRBV10-3 and TRBJ1-2; 9 nucleotides line up with TRBD1. The germline V gene has CDR1 ENHRY and CDR2 SYGVKD. Trimming at V came to 2 bases and at J to 8 bases, leaving 6 bases not matched to a gene. There are 14 residues in the CDR3. The CDR3, as DNA: TGTGCCATCAGTGAGACGGGACAGGGAGGCGGCTACACCTTC. Translation: CAISETGQGGGYTF.

This clonotype was counted many times. DNA of the CDR3: TGCAGTGCTAGAGACTGGGGACAGGGGGACTCTGGAAACACCATATATTTT. Translation: CSARDWGQGDSGNTIYF. The chain carries TRBV20-1 and TRBJ1-3; TRBD1 matches at 11 bases. Germline V lookup: CDR1 DFQATT, CDR2 SNEGSKA (reference sequence). V shed 0 bases, J shed 0 bases, and the junction held 4 bases outside the gene matches. The CDR3 has 17 residues.

This clonotype showed up just a few times. The rearrangement links TRBV2 to TRBJ1-2, with D perhaps matching TRBD1 (5 bases). Trimming took 7 bases from V and 4 from J, leaving 13 bases between them. Germline values: CDR1 SNHLY, CDR2 FYNNEI. This CDR3 region has 13 residues. Here the CDR3 reads CASTRDGGYGYTF. The CDR3 region has the DNA TGTGCCAGCACTCGGGACGGGGGCTATGGCTACACCTTC.

This clonotype was recorded at least ten times. V gene TRBV4-2 combines with J gene TRBJ2-7; 8 bases line up with TRBD2. The germline V gene encodes CDR1 LGHNA and CDR2 YNFKEQ. V lost 0 bases to trimming and J lost 6 bases; unmatched junction nucleotides: 7. There are 15 residues in the CDR3. For the CDR3, the DNA is TGTGCCAGCAGCCAAGATCCAGCGGGAGTCAGCGAGCAGTACTTC. Its translation is CASSQDPAGVSEQYF.

This clonotype was counted at least ten times. The V gene is TRBV6-5, the J gene TRBJ1-6; a weak D match, TRBD1 (6 bases). CDR3 size: 17 residues. V lost 0 bases to trimming and J lost 3 bases, with 12 bases between them. Germline lookup yields CDR1 MNHEY and CDR2 SVGAGI. The CDR3 reads CASSYSDSVFYNSPLHF. In DNA, the CDR3 is TGTGCCAGCAGTTACTCGGACAGCGTCTTCTATAATTCACCCCTCCACTTT.

The genes are TRBV27 and TRBJ2-7, with 13 nucleotides matching TRBD2. Per the germline V gene, CDR1 is MNHEY and CDR2 is SMNVEV (reference sequence). The CDR3 sequence is 18 residues long. The junction had 10 bases not matched to a gene; V was cut back by 4 bases and J by 1 base. CDR3 coding DNA: TGTGCCAGCAGTTCCAGGACTAGCGGGAGTTCGGGGTCCTACGAGCAGTACTTC. Its translation: CASSSRTSGSSGSYEQYF.

There are many counts of this clonotype. The J gene is TRBJ1-1, the V gene TRBV10-3; D remains unclear. Trimming shortened V by 0 bases and J by 0 bases, and 14 bases separated the two germline ends. Per germline, CDR1 ENHRY and CDR2 SYGVKD. The CDR3 has 17 amino acids. The DNA of the CDR3 is TGTGCCATCAGTGAGTCTGACCGCCGACTAATGAACACTGAAGCTTTCTTT. This sequence encodes CAISESDRRLMNTEAFF.

This clonotype was counted only a few times. For the CDR3, the DNA is TGTGCCAGCAGGACGGCCGGACGCCGAAACCGCTACGAGCAGTACTTC. It yields the protein CASRTAGRRNRYEQYF. The genes are TRBV6-1 and TRBJ2-7; D is ambiguous. Germline V gene lookup returns CDR1 MNHNS and CDR2 SASEGT. The germline V and J ends were trimmed by 6 bases and 3 bases, with 21 bases remaining between them. The CDR3 runs 16 residues.

This clonotype was picked up a small number of times. The J gene is TRBJ1-4, the V gene TRBV20-1; 7 nucleotides line up with TRBD1. Germline V lookup: CDR1 DFQATT, CDR2 SNEGSKA (reference sequence). CDR3 length: 13 amino acids. J lost 3 bases, V lost 5 bases, and 3 bases had no gene match. CDR3 coding DNA: TGCAGTGCTGGGGGGACAGCTAATGAAAAACTGTTTTTT. It is translated as CSAGGTANEKLFF.

The chain uses TRBV5-1 and TRBJ2-3; TRBD2 might be the D (5 bases). The ends were cut back, 4 bases at V and 8 bases at J, with 14 bases in the middle. The germline CDR1 and CDR2 sequences are SGHRS and YFSETQ. The CDR3 is 13 residues long. CDR3 nucleotide sequence: TGCGCCAGCAGCACCGACTGGGCGGGTACGCAGTATTTT. It is translated as CASSTDWAGTQYF.